These T cell receptor beta chains were read from a single sample in a study of Graves' ophthalmopathy and Graves' hyperthyroidism. TCRdb re-called the multiplex PCR reads through MiXCR, storing one row per CDR3 protein. The repertoire holds about 590,000 distinct CDR3 sequences, with roughly 40% as singletons. The sequenced sample consisted of peripheral blood or thyroid tissue (not recorded which). All receptors come from an adult man with Graves' hyperthyroidism. Both conserved end residues are part of each CDR3. The D gene is left open where the match is weak. A clone size is listed for some rows: how often the clone was seen (once, few, many), or a class if it is expanded.

>NA|TRBJ2-6|NA|TRBV5-4
CASSLEGLNTEAF
>TRBD2|TRBJ2-7|many|TRBV19
CASSASGSSYEQYF
>TRBD1|TRBJ2-7|NA|TRBV6-5
CASSSPRRGRHEQYF
>NA|TRBJ2-7|NA|TRBV27
CASSLWVGPYEQYF
>TRBD2|TRBJ2-7|few|TRBV28
CASTTPSAGAYEQYF
>TRBD1|TRBJ2-1|NA|TRBV7-6
CASSLLVIRGRRNEQFF
>TRBD2|TRBJ2-3|NA|TRBV24-1
CATSDLGGLAMETQYF
>NA|TRBJ2-5|NA|TRBV20-1
CSARDLRAETQYF
>NA|TRBJ1-5|many|TRBV28
CASRRTIGRGNQPQHF
>TRBD1|TRBJ2-2|once|TRBV5-1
CASSLGQGETGELFF
>NA|TRBJ1-4|many|TRBV13
CASSLQGPNEKLFF
>NA|TRBJ2-7|many|TRBV2
CASSVGVEQYF
>NA|TRBJ2-5|NA|TRBV7-3
CASSQDFGKTQYF
>NA|TRBJ1-4|many|TRBV20-1
CSARSGGLGNEKLFF
>TRBD2|TRBJ2-5|NA|TRBV7-8
CASSETSGGAMETQYF
>TRBD1|TRBJ2-7|many|TRBV7-9
CASSLGDRASYEQYF
>NA|TRBJ1-2|NA|TRBV7-2
CASSTFGDGYTF
>TRBD1|TRBJ1-3|many|TRBV2
CASTWGGQGGNTIYF
>TRBD1|TRBJ2-6|NA|TRBV7-2
CASSLHGTGYSGANVLTF
>NA|TRBJ1-6|many|TRBV20-1
CSASMGTGYSPLHF
>NA|TRBJ2-5|NA|TRBV7-9
CASSSAPEGREETQYF
>NA|TRBJ1-2|NA|TRBV10-3
CAISERTSSGNTF
>NA|TRBJ2-7|NA|TRBV7-9
CASSFRDDGFYEQYF
>NA|TRBJ1-1|many|TRBV12-3/TRBV12-4
CASRASGGMNTEAFF
>TRBD2|TRBJ2-2|NA|TRBV7-9
CASSLGLTDTGELFF
>NA|TRBJ1-4|few|TRBV6-5
CASSYGQGANEKLFF
>NA|TRBJ2-2|many|TRBV10-3
CAINRPNTGELFF
>TRBD1|TRBJ2-7|many|TRBV5-1
CASSLTGGTYEQYF
>NA|TRBJ2-1|NA|TRBV25-1
CASSEFLGYNEQFF
>NA|TRBJ1-2|few|TRBV28
CASSPPRGANYGYTF
>TRBD1|TRBJ1-1|NA|TRBV2
CASSEGGQGADTEAFF
>NA|TRBJ1-1|many|TRBV9
CASSERGTGMNTEAFF
>NA|TRBJ2-3|NA|TRBV25-1
CASSEQNTKGTDTQYF
>NA|TRBJ2-5|many|TRBV12-3/TRBV12-4
CASSRTGIGETQYF
>TRBD1|TRBJ2-7|many|TRBV7-2
CASSRAGGEQYF
>TRBD1|TRBJ1-2|many|TRBV12-3/TRBV12-4
CASMPYRGGTNGYTF
>NA|TRBJ2-7|NA|TRBV19
CASSRHFGLTGATDTYEQYF
>TRBD2|TRBJ2-6|many|TRBV12-3/TRBV12-4
CASSSGGSSGANVLTF
>NA|TRBJ2-3|few|TRBV7-2
CASTRQGGDTQYF
>TRBD2|TRBJ2-7|NA|TRBV29-1
CSVEPGGSYEQYF
>NA|TRBJ1-2|many|TRBV10-2
CASSEDGAGYTF
>TRBD1|TRBJ1-2|many|TRBV5-6
CASSLGQGPGGYTF